The 16 T cell receptor beta chains below come from one sample, sequenced in a study of glioma-infiltrating T cells after dendritic cell vaccination (dated by TCRdb to the mid-2010s). The library was prepared using the immunoSEQ multiplex PCR assay. Here the immuneACCESS table is served through TCRdb, limited to in-frame sequences with V and J called. Missing clones are a known gap in these copies; in checked studies unresolved V genes cover under half, and the rest lacks a known reason. The sample contains about 90,000 clones, around 86% of them found a single time. The ten largest account for approximately 6.6% of the sample. Per the publication, the time point label means: after dendritic cell vaccination, including at tumor progression/relapse. This specimen consisted of blood, obtained after dendritic cell vaccination. The origin of the receptors is a human donor with glioblastoma.

The table lists this clone with a count of one. V is TRBV4-3 and J is TRBJ1-5; D might be TRBD1 (5 bases). Germline CDR1 is LGHNA and CDR2 is YSLEER. The CDR3 sequence is 15 residues long. Trimming left V 4 bases short and J 4 bases short, with 14 bases between. In DNA form, the CDR3 reads TGCGCCAGCAGCCCCAACCGGGGGGGAAATCAGCCCCAGCATTTT. It encodes CASSPNRGGNQPQHF.

The chain links TRBV6-6 to TRBJ1-1; no reliable D call. Germline-derived CDR1 and CDR2 are MNHNY and SVGAGI (reference sequence). Trimming took off 3 bases at V and 0 bases at J, with 11 bases between the two ends. The CDR3 runs 15 residues. CDR3 nucleotides: TGTGCCAGCAGTTATTTCGAGGGAATGAACACTGAAGCTTTCTTT. This codes for CASSYFEGMNTEAFF.

Comments on this clone: The same CDR3 can be traced to other DNA sequences in this sample. The J gene is TRBJ2-5, the V gene TRBV14; D unresolved. The CDR3 loop spans 13 amino acids. Germline CDR1 and CDR2: SGHDN and FVKESK. V was shortened by 2 bases and J by 5 bases, with 9 bases between the two germline ends. The chain's CDR3 is CASSQNLQETQYF. CDR3 sequence (DNA): TGTGCCAGCAGCCAAAACCTCCAGGAGACCCAGTACTTC.

The genes are TRBV7-3 and TRBJ1-3, with D possibly TRBD1 on 6 matching bases. This CDR3 comprises 15 residues. Germline lookup yields CDR1 SGHTA and CDR2 FQGTGA. V lost 1 base and J lost 4, with 11 bases in between. DNA for the CDR3: TGTGCCAGCAGCTTAATGCCGGGGGGCGGAAACACCATATATTTT. This gives the protein CASSLMPGGGNTIYF.

This sequence joins TRBV29-1 and TRBJ1-1, with 12 bases that match TRBD1. The CDR3 consists of 13 residues. Germline assignment: CDR1 SQVTM and CDR2 ANQGSEA. The V segment lost 6 bases and the J segment 4 bases; nucleotides outside the gene matches: 3. CDR3 nucleotide sequence: TGCAGCGTCCCGGGACAGGGGGCCACTGAAGCTTTCTTT. Protein product: CSVPGQGATEAFF.

This chain links TRBV4-1 with TRBJ1-2, with TRBD1 matching over 10 bases. V lost 2 bases and J lost 2; bases outside the gene matches: 5. The CDR3 consists of 16 residues. Germline V gives CDR1 MGHRA, CDR2 YSYEKL. The CDR3 sequence: CASSQLGTGENYGYTF. Here the CDR3 DNA reads TGCGCCAGCAGCCAACTAGGGACAGGGGAAAACTATGGCTACACCTTC.

The genes are TRBV30 and TRBJ2-2; D perhaps matches TRBD1 (6 bases). The CDR3 length is 14 residues. CDR1 GTSNPN and CDR2 SVGIG come from the germline V gene (reference sequence). V was trimmed by 8 bases and J by 0 bases, leaving 13 bases between them. The CDR3 loop reads CATDRDPNTGELFF. In nucleotides, the CDR3 is TGTGCCACGGACAGAGACCCGAACACCGGGGAGCTGTTTTTT.

This chain links TRBV30 with TRBJ2-7; TRBD1 aligns across 10 bases. V lost 2 bases, J lost 6 bases, and 7 bases stayed unmatched. In germline, CDR1 is GTSNPN, CDR2 SVGIG (reference sequence). This CDR3 region has 14 residues. CDR3 sequence reads: CAWSTGQGVSEQYF. In DNA form, the CDR3 reads TGTGCCTGGAGTACAGGACAGGGGGTCAGCGAGCAGTACTTC.

The V and J genes are TRBV9 and TRBJ2-5, with D possibly matching TRBD2 (6 bases). CDR1 and CDR2 from the germline V gene are SGDLS and YYNGEE. The CDR3 is made up of 15 amino acids. Trimming pared 3 bases from V and 5 bases from J, leaving 17 bases between. The DNA for the CDR3 is TGTGCCAGCAGCGCCTTCGGCGGGGAGGTGGAGACCCAGTACTTC. This sequence encodes CASSAFGGEVETQYF.

This clone was seen only a few times. The CDR3 is CASRGQLWSSPLHF. The DNA for the CDR3 is TGTGCCAGCAGGGGACAGCTCTGGAGTTCACCCCTCCACTTT. The chain is built from TRBV6-5 and TRBJ1-6, with 7 nucleotides matching TRBD1. CDR3 size: 14 residues. Germline V gene data show CDR1 as MNHEY and CDR2 as SVGAGI. J gave up 9 bases and V 6 bases, and 8 bases lay outside the gene matches.

The CDR3 coding sequence is TGTGCCAGCAGCTCCCCTATTAGAGGCCCCCGAGGACTGTTTTTT. It yields the protein CASSSPIRGPRGLFF. The J gene is TRBJ1-4, the V gene TRBV13; no clear D gene. Trimming shortened V by 4 bases and J by 13 bases, and 22 bases separated the two germline ends. Germline V gives CDR1 PRHDT, CDR2 FYEKMQ (reference sequence). The CDR3 covers 15 residues.

The chain links TRBV5-1 to TRBJ2-7; the match to TRBD1 covers 7 bases. The CDR3 length is 16 residues. Germline values: CDR1 SGHRS, CDR2 YFSETQ. Trimming took 2 bases from V and 6 from J; bases not matched to a gene: 14. This CDR3 reads CASSLLAQGLGGEQYF. The CDR3, as DNA: TGCGCCAGCAGCTTATTGGCACAGGGGTTAGGGGGCGAGCAGTACTTC.

The chain has TRBV11-2 and TRBJ2-7, with 10 nucleotides matching TRBD2. CDR1 is SGHAT and CDR2 is FQNNGV in the germline V gene. The CDR3 has 14 residues. The V and J ends lost 5 bases and 6 bases, in that order; junction bases with no gene match: 7. The DNA for the CDR3 is TGTGCCAGCAGCGACGGGACTAGCGCGATCGAGCAGTACTTC. Its protein product is CASSDGTSAIEQYF.

The V call is TRBV6-5, the J call TRBJ2-2, with 9 nucleotides matching TRBD1. The V segment lost 4 bases and the J segment 5 bases; nucleotides outside the gene matches: 5. This CDR3 has 15 amino acids. Looked up from germline, CDR1 is MNHEY and CDR2 is SVGAGI. CDR3 sequence (DNA): TGTGCCAGCAGTTCACAGGGGGCGGGGACCGGGGAGCTGTTTTTT. Its protein product is CASSSQGAGTGELFF.

About this clone itself: This specimen includes other DNA sequences encoding the same CDR3. The V and J genes are TRBV6-1 and TRBJ1-2; TRBD1 might be the D (5 bases). CDR1 is MNHNS and CDR2 is SASEGT in the germline V gene. The CDR3 spans 13 residues. The V end lost 0 bases, the J end lost 4 bases, and 6 bases lay between the germline ends. CDR3 region: CASSEAGGYGYTF. The CDR3 DNA reads as TGTGCCAGCAGTGAAGCGGGGGGCTATGGCTACACCTTC.

J is TRBJ2-7 and V is TRBV7-9; 15 positions agree with TRBD2. CDR1 and CDR2 (germline): SEHNR, FQNEAQ (reference sequence). This CDR3 is 16 amino acids long. V was clipped by 4 bases and J by 4 bases; unmatched bases: 5. The CDR3 nucleotides are TGTGCCAGCAGCTCCGGACTAGCGGGGGGGAAATACGAGCAGTACTTC. Translating it yields CASSSGLAGGKYEQYF.